The rows below give T cell receptor beta chains drawn from one sample of a study of T cells in tuberculosis. The repertoire was sequenced with immunoSEQ multiplex PCR; TCRdb's copy has only in-frame clones and lacks some. There are nearly 60,000 clones in the sample; around 90% occur only once, and just over 20% lies in the top ten. Sequencing was done on a sample of CD1b-GMM tetramer-negative cells sorted from PBMCs. Source of these receptors: an adult woman with latent tuberculosis. CDR3s include the opening cysteine and the closing phenylalanine or tryptophan. D genes are given only for firm matches. Clone size is stated in some rows and not others, as once, few, many or a class when expanded.

v_call,j_call,clone_size,d_call,cdr3_aa,cdr3_nt
TRBV5-1,TRBJ2-3,NA,TRBD1,CASSLAGTGGWDTQYF,TGCGCCAGCAGCTTGGCCGGGACAGGGGGCTGGGATACGCAGTATTTT
TRBV28,TRBJ2-7,NA,NA,CASSPEPGSYEQYF,TGTGCCAGCAGTCCGGAGCCGGGATCCTACGAGCAGTACTTC
TRBV7-2,TRBJ2-2,NA,NA,CASSLVEGGYTGELFF,TGTGCCAGCAGCTTAGTCGAGGGGGGGTACACCGGGGAGCTGTTTTTT
TRBV6-4,TRBJ2-7,NA,TRBD2,CASILCGGTSGRNPYYEQYF,TGTGCCAGCATCCTTTGTGGAGGGACTAGCGGGAGAAACCCCTACTACGAGCAGTACTTC
TRBV5-1,TRBJ2-1,NA,NA,CASSLSSEQFF,TGCGCCAGCAGCTTGTCGAGTGAGCAGTTCTTC
TRBV28,TRBJ2-7,NA,NA,CASSHPGAPYEQYF,TGTGCCAGCAGTCACCCAGGGGCCCCCTACGAGCAGTACTTC
TRBV30,TRBJ2-5,NA,TRBD2,CAWSVGLAGAKMETQYF,TGTGCCTGGAGTGTGGGACTAGCGGGAGCCAAAATGGAGACCCAGTACTTC
TRBV15,TRBJ2-1,NA,NA,CATSRDLSFGSGDNEQFF,TGTGCCACCAGCAGAGACTTATCTTTCGGGAGTGGCGACAATGAGCAGTTCTTC
TRBV6-6,TRBJ1-2,few,NA,CASTNRENYGYTF,TGTGCCAGCACTAACAGGGAGAACTATGGCTACACCTTC
TRBV27,TRBJ2-2,once,TRBD2,CASSFFMLAGVVGELFF,TGTGCCAGCAGTTTTTTCATGTTAGCGGGAGTGGTAGGGGAGCTGTTTTTT
TRBV28,TRBJ2-1,NA,NA,CASSTFGVAAFYNEQFF,TGTGCCAGCAGCACCTTTGGGGTAGCGGCCTTCTACAATGAGCAGTTCTTC
TRBV7-3,TRBJ1-2,NA,TRBD1,CASSLTGGGYGYTF,TGTGCCAGCAGCCTAACAGGGGGCGGCTATGGCTACACCTTC
TRBV6-5,TRBJ1-1,NA,NA,CASSHGGTEAFF,TGTGCCAGCAGCCACGGGGGCACTGAAGCTTTCTTT
TRBV12-5,TRBJ1-5,NA,NA,CASGPDNQPQHF,TGTGCTAGTGGCCCAGACAATCAGCCCCAGCATTTT
TRBV7-8,TRBJ2-7,NA,NA,CASSLVLSGGEQYF,TGTGCCAGCAGCTTAGTTCTTAGCGGCGGCGAGCAGTACTTC
TRBV5-1,TRBJ1-1,NA,NA,CASSRETGASEAFF,TGCGCCAGCAGCCGCGAGACAGGAGCGTCCGAAGCTTTCTTT